Presented here are 26 T cell receptor beta chains from one specimen sequenced in a study of blood T cell repertoires in COVID-19. Profiled with immunoSEQ multiplex PCR; TCRdb holds only in-frame clones, not every one. In the table there are roughly 110,000 clones, 76% of which are singletons. What was sequenced was peripheral blood. All receptors come from a man of 80 years or more with COVID-19, enrolled during active disease.

The rearrangement links TRBV7-3 to TRBJ1-1; D is unresolved. V lost 0 bases, J lost 1 base, and 6 bases lay in between. Germline V gene data show CDR1 as SGHTA and CDR2 as FQGTGA. The CDR3 runs 14 residues. CDR3 nucleotide sequence: TGTGCCAGCAGCTTAACAGTCGGGAACACTGAAGCTTTCTTT. Translating gives CASSLTVGNTEAFF.

The chain is built from TRBV5-1 and TRBJ2-1; a possible D gene is TRBD1 (6 bases). Germline assignment: CDR1 SGHRS and CDR2 YFSETQ. Trimming shortened V by 2 bases and J by 6 bases, and 21 bases separated the two germline ends. This CDR3 region has 17 residues. The CDR3 DNA reads as TGCGCCAGCAGCTTAGGAATCGGTAGAGGGGGTAGCAATGAGCAGTTCTTC. This encodes CASSLGIGRGGSNEQFF. Drawing the rest from reference TRBV5-1 and TRBJ2-1, the complete variable domain is KAGVTQTPRYLIKTRGQQVTLSCSPISGHRSVSWYQQTPGQGLQFLFEYFSETQRNKGNFPGRFSGRQFSNSRSEMNVSTLELGDSALYLCASSLGIGRGGSNEQFFGPGTRLTVL.

The rearrangement uses TRBV6-2 or TRBV6-3 and TRBJ1-2; 9 bases agree with TRBD1. V gave up 6 bases and J gave up 12 bases; unmatched junction bases: 5. This CDR3 region has 11 residues. Germline CDR1 MNHEY, CDR2 SVGEGT. The CDR3, as DNA: TGTGCCAGCAGCGGACAGGGGACGGACACCTTC. Its translation: CASSGQGTDTF.

The J gene is TRBJ1-2, the V gene TRBV7-9, with a tentative D call TRBD1 (6 bases). The germline gives CDR1 SEHNR, CDR2 FQNEAQ (reference sequence). This CDR3 has 17 residues. V was shortened by 4 bases and J by 1 base, with 19 bases between the two germline ends. The CDR3 region is CASSSGGADLLNYGYTF. CDR3 nucleotide sequence: TGTGCCAGCAGCTCCGGGGGGGCGGACCTCCTTAACTATGGCTACACCTTC.

The chain combines TRBV27 with TRBJ1-6; D gene ambiguous. Trimming took 3 bases from V and 11 from J, leaving 11 bases between them. Germline CDR1 reads MNHEY; CDR2 reads SMNVEV (reference sequence). The CDR3 spans 13 residues. The CDR3 DNA reads as TGTGCCAGCAGTTTTTCACATCCAACACCCCTCCACTTT. It codes for CASSFSHPTPLHF.

The chain couples TRBV10-3 to TRBJ1-2, with 7 nucleotides matching TRBD1. CDR3 length: 15 amino acids. The germline gives CDR1 ENHRY, CDR2 SYGVKD. V shed 4 bases and J 4 bases; nucleotides not matched to a gene: 9. The CDR3 nucleotides are TGTGCCATCAGTGCCGTGACAGGGTTCTTCTATGGCTACACCTTC. Amino acids: CAISAVTGFFYGYTF.

In the case of this clone: The same CDR3 is also encoded by other DNA sequences in this sample. J is TRBJ1-2 and V is TRBV19; no firm D call. V dropped 11 bases and J dropped 0 bases, with 19 bases sitting between them. The CDR3 is 15 amino acids. The germline gives CDR1 LNHDA, CDR2 SQIVND (reference sequence). CDR3: CAVVESGTSNYGYTF. In nucleotides, the CDR3 is TGTGCCGTTGTCGAGAGCGGAACCTCTAACTATGGCTACACCTTC.

The chain has TRBV2 and TRBJ2-1; 9 nucleotides align to TRBD2. The CDR3 runs 14 residues. Germline values: CDR1 SNHLY, CDR2 FYNNEI. J lost 5 bases, V lost 5 bases, and 4 bases had no gene match. The CDR3 DNA reads TGTGCCAGCAGTTATAGCGGGAGCGACAATGAGCAGTTCTTC. It yields the protein CASSYSGSDNEQFF.

This sequence joins TRBV2 and TRBJ2-1, with 12 nucleotides matching TRBD2. The trim removed 6 bases at V and 2 bases at J, leaving 5 bases unmatched. The CDR3 contains 16 residues. Germline V gene data show CDR1 as SNHLY and CDR2 as FYNNEI. CDR3 nucleotide sequence: TGTGCCAGCAGCCCGACTAGCGGGGGCCCCTACAATGAGCAGTTCTTC. Protein product: CASSPTSGGPYNEQFF.

The chain joins TRBV7-9 to TRBJ2-5; D unclear. Germline CDR1 reads SEHNR; CDR2 reads FQNEAQ (reference sequence). This CDR3 is built from 11 residues. V was shortened by 8 bases and J by 3 bases, with 7 bases between the two germline ends. CDR3 sequence reads: CASALEETQYF. The CDR3 region has the DNA TGTGCCAGCGCCCTAGAAGAGACCCAGTACTTC.

CDR3 in DNA: TGTGCCAGCAGTTTATTGGGGGGAGCTGGCTACGAGCAGTACTTC. The encoded protein is CASSLLGGAGYEQYF. This sequence joins TRBV27 and TRBJ2-7; a weak D match, TRBD2 (6 bases). Looked up from germline, CDR1 is MNHEY and CDR2 is SMNVEV (reference sequence). Trimming pared 1 base from V and 3 bases from J, leaving 13 bases between. The CDR3 has 15 amino acids.

As to this clone: One junction end disagrees with the germline gene, perhaps due to a read error. The chain combines TRBV29-1 with TRBJ2-5, with TRBD1 matching 8 bases. This CDR3 has 16 amino acids. Germline V gives CDR1 SQVTM, CDR2 ANQGSEA. DNA for the CDR3: TGCAGCGTTGAAGGCCAGGGGGCAGAAATACAAGGGACCCAGTACTTC. Translated, it gives CSVEGQGAEIQGTQYF.

This chain joins TRBV7-2 and TRBJ1-5; weak D call: TRBD1 (5 bases). This CDR3 is 15 amino acids long. Germline loops: CDR1 SGHTA, CDR2 FQGNSA. Trimming shortened V by 4 bases and J by 2 bases, and 12 bases separated the two germline ends. CDR3 protein: CASSYGGGGNQPQHF. The CDR3, as DNA: TGTGCCAGCAGCTACGGCGGGGGTGGCAATCAGCCCCAGCATTTT.

V and J are TRBV3-1 (or the pseudogene TRBV3-2) and TRBJ2-5; TRBD2 matches at 13 bases. V lost 5 bases to trimming and J lost 5 bases; unmatched junction nucleotides: 8. Germline V gene data show CDR1 as LGHDT and CDR2 as YNNKEL (reference sequence). The CDR3 loop spans 16 amino acids. The CDR3 DNA follows: TGTGCCAGCAGCATACGGACTAGCGGGAGAGGGGAGACCCAGTACTTC. Protein: CASSIRTSGRGETQYF.

The gene calls are TRBV24-1 and TRBJ2-3, with 9 positions matching TRBD2. The CDR3 loop spans 18 amino acids. The trim removed 5 bases at V and 4 bases at J, leaving 15 bases unmatched. CDR1 and CDR2 from the germline V gene are KGHDR and SFDVKD. CDR3 amino acids: CATSASGGLAGISDTQYF. The CDR3 DNA reads as TGTGCCACCAGTGCCTCCGGCGGGCTAGCGGGAATCTCAGATACGCAGTATTTT.

This clone was seen only a few times. This chain uses TRBV7-2 with TRBJ2-7; D uncertain. The germline V gene has CDR1 SGHTA and CDR2 FQGNSA. The CDR3 loop spans 13 amino acids. Trimming took off 1 base at V and 7 bases at J, with 11 bases between the two ends. CDR3 DNA: TGTGCCAGCAGCTTAGGACTCCATTGGGAGCAGTACTTC. Protein: CASSLGLHWEQYF.

The rearrangement links TRBV5-1 to TRBJ1-5; D is undetermined. The V and J ends lost 0 bases and 4 bases respectively, with 14 bases between them. Germline V CDR1 and CDR2: SGHRS, YFSETQ. This CDR3 region has 16 residues. The CDR3 protein is CASSLAGSHPNQPQHF. CDR3 nucleotides: TGCGCCAGCAGCTTGGCCGGGTCCCACCCTAATCAGCCCCAGCATTTT.

The V gene is TRBV6-1, the J gene TRBJ1-3, with TRBD1 matching over 10 bases. This CDR3 spans 18 amino acids. Germline V gene data show CDR1 as MNHNS and CDR2 as SASEGT. The V segment lost 2 bases and the J segment 4 bases; nucleotides outside the gene matches: 11. In DNA form, the CDR3 reads TGTGCCAGCAGTGAAATGGGGACAGGGGTTACTTCAGGAAACACCATATATTTT. Amino acid sequence: CASSEMGTGVTSGNTIYF.

The V and J genes are TRBV9 and TRBJ2-1; 7 bases fit TRBD1. The J segment lost 7 bases and the V segment lost 4 bases, leaving 11 bases of the junction unmatched. Germline assignment: CDR1 SGDLS and CDR2 YYNGEE. The length of the CDR3 is 15 residues. This CDR3 is CASSPWVAGGNEQFF. As DNA, the CDR3 is TGTGCCAGCAGCCCTTGGGTGGCAGGGGGTAATGAGCAGTTCTTC.

This clone was counted between two and nine times. V usage is TRBV7-9 and J usage is TRBJ1-4; possibly TRBD1 for D (5 bases). The CDR3 length is 15 residues. Germline lookup yields CDR1 SEHNR and CDR2 FQNEAQ (reference sequence). V was shortened by 0 bases and J by 7 bases, with 12 bases between the two germline ends. The CDR3 nucleotides read TGTGCCAGCAGCTTAGCGAAGACAGTAGGTGAAAAACTGTTTTTT. This codes for CASSLAKTVGEKLFF.

The J gene is TRBJ1-5, the V gene TRBV6-2 or TRBV6-3, with 8 bases that match TRBD1. CDR3 length: 16 residues. V lost 5 bases and J lost 2; bases outside the gene matches: 8. Germline V gene lookup returns CDR1 MNHEY and CDR2 SVGEGT. In nucleotides, the CDR3 is TGTGCCAGCAGTGCTCAGGGGGCTCTGGGCAATCAGCCCCAGCATTTT. The encoded protein is CASSAQGALGNQPQHF.

The CDR3 coding sequence is TGTGCCAGCAGTGAGGAGTTTAGATATGGCTACACCTTC. This translates into CASSEEFRYGYTF. The chain carries TRBV7-2 and TRBJ1-2, with no clear D. CDR3 length equals 13 residues. Trimming left V 6 bases short and J 5 bases short, with 13 bases between. Germline-derived CDR1 and CDR2 are SGHTA and FQGNSA.

The chain carries TRBV18 and TRBJ2-5; no definite D call. Deletions cut 4 bases from V and 5 bases from J, with 8 bases between. CDR3 length: 12 residues. The germline V gene has CDR1 KGHSH and CDR2 LQKENI. In nucleotides, the CDR3 is TGTGCCAGCTCACGCTATTCGGAGACCCAGTACTTC. It specifies CASSRYSETQYF.

The table lists this clone with a count of one. The V and J genes are TRBV20-1 and TRBJ2-5, with D uncertain. This CDR3 has 11 amino acids. The germline V gene has CDR1 DFQATT and CDR2 SNEGSKA (reference sequence). V was shortened by 5 bases and J by 5 bases, with 9 bases between the two germline ends. In nucleotides, the CDR3 is TGCAGTGCTGGCGGTGGCGAGACCCAGTACTTC. Translation: CSAGGGETQYF.

V gene TRBV7-2 combines with J gene TRBJ2-2, with D uncertain. Per the germline V gene, CDR1 is SGHTA and CDR2 is FQGNSA. The CDR3 loop spans 15 amino acids. Between the trimmed V and J ends, which lost 0 bases and 0 bases, there was a span of 5 bases. CDR3 sequence: CASSLANTNTGELFF. CDR3 in DNA: TGTGCCAGCAGCTTAGCGAACACGAACACCGGGGAGCTGTTTTTT.

This sequence joins TRBV19 and TRBJ2-1; a weak D match, TRBD2 (5 bases). V was cut by 4 bases and J by 9 bases, with 22 bases left in between. Germline CDR1 is LNHDA and CDR2 is SQIVND (reference sequence). This CDR3 spans 16 amino acids. In DNA, the CDR3 is TGTGCCAGTAGTACCCAATTATGGGAAGGTCGGGGTGAGCAGTTCTTC. Its protein product is CASSTQLWEGRGEQFF.